The rows below give T cell receptor beta chains drawn from one sample of a study of blood T cell repertoires in COVID-19. Here immunoSEQ multiplex PCR was the method, and the copy in TCRdb shows in-frame clones only, minus some. The sample contains about 110,000 clones, about 90% of which appear only once. Input material: peripheral blood. The receptor set was obtained from a human donor in a cohort sampled during active COVID-19. CDR3s include the opening cysteine and the closing phenylalanine or tryptophan. Fields, in order: clone size, J gene, D gene, V gene, CDR3 protein, CDR3 DNA. The D gene is left open where the match is weak. Clone sizes are given selectively: once, few, many, or a class where the clone is expanded.

clone_size: NA
j_call: TRBJ1-1
d_call: NA
v_call: TRBV5-6
cdr3_aa: CASSTGTHEAFF
cdr3_nt: TGTGCCAGCAGCACCGGGACACATGAAGCTTTCTTT

clone_size: few
j_call: TRBJ2-7
d_call: TRBD1
v_call: TRBV5-6
cdr3_aa: CASSLDRGYEQYF
cdr3_nt: TGTGCCAGCAGCTTGGACAGGGGTTACGAGCAGTACTTC

clone_size: NA
j_call: TRBJ2-7
d_call: NA
v_call: TRBV5-1
cdr3_aa: CASSLGHREQYF
cdr3_nt: TGCGCCAGCAGCTTGGGACATCGCGAGCAGTACTTC

clone_size: NA
j_call: TRBJ2-7
d_call: TRBD1
v_call: TRBV2
cdr3_aa: CASIRQGGYEQYF
cdr3_nt: TGTGCCAGCATCCGACAGGGGGGCTACGAGCAGTACTTC

clone_size: NA
j_call: TRBJ2-1
d_call: TRBD2
v_call: TRBV5-4
cdr3_aa: CASSFSSGRNEQFF
cdr3_nt: TGTGCCAGCAGCTTTTCTAGCGGGAGGAATGAGCAGTTCTTC

clone_size: NA
j_call: TRBJ1-5
d_call: NA
v_call: TRBV5-7
cdr3_aa: CASSLIPRRYSNQPQHF
cdr3_nt: TGTGCCAGCAGCTTGATCCCCAGGAGGTATAGCAATCAGCCCCAGCATTTT

clone_size: few
j_call: TRBJ1-6
d_call: TRBD1
v_call: TRBV13
cdr3_aa: CASSSGGVGNSPLHF
cdr3_nt: TGTGCCAGCAGCTCAGGGGGCGTAGGAAATTCACCCCTCCACTTT

clone_size: once
j_call: TRBJ2-3
d_call: TRBD2
v_call: TRBV10-2
cdr3_aa: CASQLGAGGRTDTQYF
cdr3_nt: TGCGCCAGCCAGCTTGGAGCGGGGGGACGCACAGATACGCAGTATTTT

clone_size: NA
j_call: TRBJ1-1
d_call: TRBD1
v_call: TRBV7-2
cdr3_aa: CASSFVLGTGNTEAFF
cdr3_nt: TGTGCCAGCAGCTTCGTTCTGGGGACAGGGAACACTGAAGCTTTCTTT

clone_size: NA
j_call: TRBJ2-3
d_call: TRBD2
v_call: TRBV27
cdr3_aa: CASSPLIGLAGGLFADTQYF
cdr3_nt: TGTGCCAGCAGTCCCCTGATCGGGTTAGCGGGGGGGCTTTTTGCAGATACGCAGTATTTT

clone_size: NA
j_call: TRBJ1-1
d_call: NA
v_call: TRBV30
cdr3_aa: CAWSRRNTEAFF
cdr3_nt: TGTGCCTGGAGCCGCAGGAACACTGAAGCTTTCTTT

clone_size: NA
j_call: TRBJ2-3
d_call: TRBD2
v_call: TRBV11-2
cdr3_aa: CASSLRGGSGRARTDTQYF
cdr3_nt: TGTGCCAGCAGCTTACGTGGTGGTAGCGGGAGGGCCCGCACAGATACGCAGTATTTT

clone_size: NA
j_call: TRBJ2-3
d_call: TRBD2
v_call: TRBV14
cdr3_aa: CASRRTSGSTDTQYF
cdr3_nt: TGTGCCAGCAGGCGGACTAGCGGATCGACTGATACGCAGTATTTT

clone_size: once
j_call: TRBJ1-5
d_call: TRBD1
v_call: TRBV3-1/TRBV3-2
cdr3_aa: CASSQSGQGMREPQHF
cdr3_nt: TGTGCCAGCAGCCAGTCGGGACAGGGGATGAGGGAGCCCCAGCATTTT

clone_size: NA
j_call: TRBJ1-5
d_call: NA
v_call: TRBV27
cdr3_aa: CASRGPGSNQPQHF
cdr3_nt: TGTGCCAGCAGGGGGCCGGGTAGCAATCAGCCCCAGCATTTT

clone_size: NA
j_call: TRBJ2-7
d_call: NA
v_call: TRBV6-6
cdr3_aa: CASSYSIGTSSYEQYF
cdr3_nt: TGTGCCAGCAGTTACTCGATAGGCACTAGCTCCTACGAGCAGTACTTC

clone_size: NA
j_call: TRBJ1-5
d_call: NA
v_call: TRBV4-1
cdr3_aa: CASSGAANNQPQHF
cdr3_nt: TGCGCCAGCAGCGGGGCAGCTAACAATCAGCCCCAGCATTTT

clone_size: NA
j_call: TRBJ2-2
d_call: TRBD1
v_call: TRBV5-1
cdr3_aa: CASSGPGTGGSGELFF
cdr3_nt: TGCGCCAGCAGCGGGCCCGGGACAGGGGGTTCCGGGGAGCTGTTTTTT

clone_size: NA
j_call: TRBJ2-7
d_call: TRBD1
v_call: TRBV7-6
cdr3_aa: CASSPRTGRTYEQYF
cdr3_nt: TGTGCCAGCAGCCCGCGGACAGGGCGGACCTACGAGCAGTACTTC

clone_size: NA
j_call: TRBJ1-1
d_call: NA
v_call: TRBV11-2
cdr3_aa: CASADSRWAEAFF
cdr3_nt: TGTGCCAGCGCTGACTCGCGCTGGGCTGAAGCTTTCTTT

clone_size: NA
j_call: TRBJ2-2
d_call: TRBD1
v_call: TRBV18
cdr3_aa: CASSPGQGATGELFF
cdr3_nt: TGTGCCAGCTCACCCGGACAGGGTGCCACCGGGGAGCTGTTTTTT

clone_size: NA
j_call: TRBJ2-1
d_call: TRBD1
v_call: TRBV27
cdr3_aa: CASSRDRGPNEQFF
cdr3_nt: TGTGCCAGCAGTCGTGACAGGGGCCCCAATGAGCAGTTCTTC

clone_size: NA
j_call: TRBJ2-1
d_call: NA
v_call: TRBV12-3/TRBV12-4
cdr3_aa: CASSLNPGEQFF
cdr3_nt: TGTGCCAGCAGTTTAAATCCGGGTGAGCAGTTCTTC

clone_size: NA
j_call: TRBJ2-7
d_call: NA
v_call: TRBV7-6
cdr3_aa: CASSLGRESYEQYF
cdr3_nt: TGTGCCAGCAGCTTAGGACGGGAGTCCTACGAGCAGTACTTC

clone_size: NA
j_call: TRBJ1-5
d_call: NA
v_call: TRBV10-2
cdr3_aa: CASMGGLGQPQHF
cdr3_nt: TGCGCCAGCATGGGAGGTCTAGGACAGCCCCAGCATTTT

clone_size: NA
j_call: TRBJ2-1
d_call: TRBD2
v_call: TRBV6-2/TRBV6-3
cdr3_aa: CASSLTSGGWNEQFF
cdr3_nt: TGTGCCAGCAGCCTTACTAGCGGAGGGTGGAATGAGCAGTTCTTC

clone_size: few
j_call: TRBJ1-2
d_call: TRBD1
v_call: TRBV28
cdr3_aa: CASLDRGRDHYGYTF
cdr3_nt: TGTGCCAGCCTTGACAGGGGGCGAGACCACTATGGCTACACCTTC

clone_size: NA
j_call: TRBJ2-1
d_call: TRBD1
v_call: TRBV10-2
cdr3_aa: CASSGGGQGKYEQFF
cdr3_nt: TGCGCCAGCAGTGGGGGCGGACAGGGGAAATATGAGCAGTTCTTC

clone_size: few
j_call: TRBJ1-5
d_call: NA
v_call: TRBV27
cdr3_aa: CASSLSANQPQHF
cdr3_nt: TGTGCCAGCAGTTTATCGGCCAATCAGCCCCAGCATTTT

clone_size: NA
j_call: TRBJ2-7
d_call: TRBD2
v_call: TRBV2
cdr3_aa: CASSGEGDEQYF
cdr3_nt: TGTGCCAGCAGTGGGGAGGGAGACGAGCAGTACTTC

clone_size: once
j_call: TRBJ2-5
d_call: TRBD2
v_call: TRBV19
cdr3_aa: CASSIGGGETQYF
cdr3_nt: TGTGCCAGTAGTATAGGGGGGGGAGAGACCCAGTACTTC

clone_size: NA
j_call: TRBJ2-7
d_call: NA
v_call: TRBV5-1
cdr3_aa: CASSLGGGGPYEQYF
cdr3_nt: TGCGCCAGCAGCTTGGGGGGCGGAGGGCCCTACGAGCAGTACTTC

clone_size: once
j_call: TRBJ1-1
d_call: TRBD1
v_call: TRBV9
cdr3_aa: CASSAGQGDWDTEAFF
cdr3_nt: TGTGCCAGCAGCGCGGGACAGGGGGACTGGGACACTGAAGCTTTCTTT

clone_size: NA
j_call: TRBJ2-5
d_call: NA
v_call: TRBV4-3
cdr3_aa: CASSQDLIRGAETQYF
cdr3_nt: TGCGCCAGCAGCCAAGATCTAATCCGTGGGGCGGAGACCCAGTACTTC

clone_size: few
j_call: TRBJ2-1
d_call: TRBD2
v_call: TRBV11-2
cdr3_aa: CASSYGRSEQFF
cdr3_nt: TGTGCCAGCAGCTACGGGAGGAGTGAGCAGTTCTTC